The clone carrying this T cell receptor beta chain was counted between two and nine times. The antigen remains unidentified. The entry originates in a study of cytomegalovirus exposure and HLA in healthy donors. As for the study in general: Earlier results showed roughly 110 million unique TCR beta sequences derived from roughly 180 million T cells.

CDR3 length: 16 residues. After removal of 0 bases from V and 1 base from J, the junction contained 5 bases not matched to a gene. Germline lookup yields CDR1 LGHNT and CDR2 FRNRAP. PCR involved 60 Vbeta and 13 Jbeta primers. The assay was immunoSEQ multiplex PCR, and TCRdb's table has in-frame clones only and misses some. Seen here are 150,000 to 200,000 clones, 80% observed once, and the top ten hold about 7%. General study results and limits: Some V segments (TRBV6-2 and TRBV6-3 among them) were excluded as indistinguishable. The study flagged some 180 TCR beta chains as cytomegalovirus-associated. Reported results showed that the classifier diagnosed cytomegalovirus status with high specificity and sensitivity.

Sequencing was carried out using PBMCs. The sequence was obtained from a man aged 30-40 years in good health and CMV-seropositive. J is TRBJ2-5 and V is TRBV12-5; 7 bases agree with TRBD1. CDR3 sequence (DNA): TGTGCTAGTGGTTTGGTTAACAGGGGACCCCAAGAGACCCAGTACTTC. Protein sequence: CASGLVNRGPQETQYF.